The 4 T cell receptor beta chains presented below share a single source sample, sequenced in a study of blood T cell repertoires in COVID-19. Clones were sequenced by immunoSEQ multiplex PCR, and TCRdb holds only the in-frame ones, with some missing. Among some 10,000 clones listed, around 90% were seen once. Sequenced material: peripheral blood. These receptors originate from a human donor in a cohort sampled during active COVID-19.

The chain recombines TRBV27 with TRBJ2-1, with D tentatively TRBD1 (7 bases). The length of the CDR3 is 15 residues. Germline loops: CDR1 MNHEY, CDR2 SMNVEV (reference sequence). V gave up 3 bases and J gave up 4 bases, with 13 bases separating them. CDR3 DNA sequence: TGTGCCAGCAGTTTTGTGGCAGGGGGGTACAATGAGCAGTTCTTC. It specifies CASSFVAGGYNEQFF.

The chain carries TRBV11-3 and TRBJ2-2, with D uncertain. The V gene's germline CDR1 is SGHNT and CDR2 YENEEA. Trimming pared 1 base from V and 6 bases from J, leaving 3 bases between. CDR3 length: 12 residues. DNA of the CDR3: TGTGCCAGCAGCTTAGCGGCCGGGGAGCTGTTTTTT. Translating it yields CASSLAAGELFF.

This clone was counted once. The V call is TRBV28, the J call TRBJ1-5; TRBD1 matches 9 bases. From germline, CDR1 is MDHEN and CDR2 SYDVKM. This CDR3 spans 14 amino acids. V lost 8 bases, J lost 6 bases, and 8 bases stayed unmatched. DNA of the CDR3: TGTGCCAGCTCCCGGGACAGGGTGAGTCAGCCCCAGCATTTT. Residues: CASSRDRVSQPQHF.

CDR3 nucleotide sequence: TGTGCCAGCTCACAACAGGGTATGGATAATTCACCCCTCCACTTT. As protein: CASSQQGMDNSPLHF. The rearrangement joins TRBV18 to TRBJ1-6; a weak D match, TRBD1 (6 bases). The CDR3 has 15 amino acids. Trimming left V 4 bases short and J 5 bases short, with 12 bases between. Germline V gene lookup returns CDR1 KGHSH and CDR2 LQKENI.